A single sample is the source of the 29 T cell receptor beta chains below, sequenced in a study of blood T cells in healthy people across ages. The use of a sample-barcoded 5' primer and a J-beta primer mix characterized a second PCR of about 6 to 12 cycles. Each CDR3 protein gets one entry after TCRdb re-called the 5' RACE reads with MiXCR. The sample consists of about a million distinct CDR3 sequences, roughly 50% of them appearing once. The sample comprised blood. These receptors came from a man aged 25 to 45 in good health.

This clonotype was counted between two and nine times. The rearrangement uses TRBV27 and TRBJ1-2, with 8 positions matching TRBD1. In germline, CDR1 is MNHEY, CDR2 SMNVEV (reference sequence). Germline trimming cut 6 bases from V and 0 bases from J; bases unmatched to any gene: 6. There are 15 residues in the CDR3. The CDR3: CASRYGTGANYGYTF. In DNA form, the CDR3 reads TGTGCCAGCAGATACGGGACAGGAGCTAACTATGGCTACACCTTC.

The V and J genes are TRBV6-1 and TRBJ2-1; D is perhaps TRBD1 or TRBD2 (6 bases each). From germline, CDR1 is MNHNS and CDR2 SASEGT. The CDR3 consists of 18 residues. V lost 1 base to trimming and J lost 2 bases, with 18 bases between them. CDR3 loop: CASSEVQYRGLTYNEQFF. As DNA, the CDR3 is TGTGCCAGCAGTGAAGTACAATATCGGGGGCTCACCTACAATGAGCAGTTCTTC.

This clonotype has a handful of counts. The rearrangement links TRBV7-2 to TRBJ1-2; no clear D gene. From germline, CDR1 is SGHTA and CDR2 FQGNSA. This CDR3 contains 14 residues. Between the trimmed V and J ends, which lost 3 bases and 4 bases, there was a span of 12 bases. CDR3 coding DNA: TGTGCCAGCAGCTTTCCTGGGCCGGCCTATGGCTACACCTTC. Encoded protein: CASSFPGPAYGYTF.

This chain uses TRBV12-3 or TRBV12-4 with TRBJ2-1; 9 nucleotides line up with TRBD1. V lost 7 bases, J lost 6 bases, and 13 bases stayed unmatched. There are 16 residues in the CDR3. The CDR3 sequence is CASTRVAGTGLNEQFF. DNA of the CDR3: TGTGCCAGCACGAGAGTCGCCGGGACAGGGCTCAATGAGCAGTTCTTC.

CDR3 sequence (DNA): TGTGCCAGCAGTTCCATCTCCTCTGGGGCCAACGTCCTGACTTTC. This codes for CASSSISSGANVLTF. The chain joins TRBV6-2 or TRBV6-3 to TRBJ2-6; no reliable D call. Germline CDR1 reads MNHEY; CDR2 reads SVGEGT. V dropped 4 bases and J dropped 0 bases, with 7 bases sitting between them. The CDR3 loop spans 15 amino acids.

The rearrangement joins TRBV7-6 to TRBJ2-7, with D possibly matching TRBD1 (7 bases). The CDR3 runs to 15 residues. V dropped 5 bases and J dropped 1 base, with 15 bases sitting between them. CDR1 and CDR2 (germline): SGHVS, FNYEAQ. Written as DNA, the CDR3 is TGTGCCAGCAGCAGACAGGGAGGATTTTCCTACGAGCAGTACTTC. It encodes CASSRQGGFSYEQYF.

This clonotype was found a few times. This chain links TRBV20-1 with TRBJ1-5; tentatively, D is TRBD1 (5 bases). The CDR3 length is 13 residues. Germline CDR1 DFQATT, CDR2 SNEGSKA (reference sequence). Trimming took 3 bases from V and 3 from J, leaving 9 bases between them. The CDR3 loop is CSARDNNNQPQHF. CDR3 sequence (DNA): TGCAGTGCTAGGGACAATAACAATCAGCCCCAGCATTTT.

The rearrangement links TRBV4-1 to TRBJ2-1; TRBD2 matches at 8 bases. The junction had 7 bases not matched to a gene; V was cut back by 0 bases and J by 0 bases. Germline CDR1 reads MGHRA; CDR2 reads YSYEKL. The CDR3 extends over 18 amino acids. CDR3 loop: CASSQDTVRGGSYNEQFF. The CDR3 coding sequence is TGCGCCAGCAGCCAAGACACGGTACGGGGGGGCTCCTACAATGAGCAGTTCTTC.

V usage is TRBV30 and J usage is TRBJ2-7; D unclear. The length of the CDR3 is 12 residues. Germline CDR1 GTSNPN, CDR2 SVGIG (reference sequence). V dropped 2 bases and J dropped 1 base, with 6 bases sitting between them. CDR3 in amino acids: CAWSPGSYEQYF. Written as DNA, the CDR3 is TGTGCCTGGAGTCCGGGTTCCTACGAGCAGTACTTC.

The V call is TRBV6-2 or TRBV6-3, the J call TRBJ2-7, with 11 bases matching TRBD1. J lost 2 bases, V lost 5 bases, and 2 bases had no gene match. Germline lookup yields CDR1 MNHEY and CDR2 SVGEGT. The CDR3 runs 14 residues. CDR3: CASSGQGATYEQYF. For the CDR3, the DNA is TGTGCCAGCAGTGGACAGGGGGCCACCTACGAGCAGTACTTC.

This clonotype was seen only once. V is TRBV6-1 and J is TRBJ2-6; D uncertain. This CDR3 spans 15 amino acids. V lost 3 bases to trimming and J lost 1 base, with 7 bases between them. CDR1 is MNHNS and CDR2 is SASEGT in the germline V gene. The CDR3 nucleotides are TGTGCCAGCAGTGACTACAAGTCTGGGGCCAACGTCCTGACTTTC. It specifies CASSDYKSGANVLTF.

The DNA of the CDR3 is TGTGCCAGCAGCTTGGCGGGCAGGGCGCGGAAGACCCAGTACTTC. The encoded protein is CASSLAGRARKTQYF. The chain recombines TRBV5-6 with TRBJ2-5, with D maybe TRBD1 (5 bases). V was clipped by 0 bases and J by 6 bases, with 15 bases between them. This CDR3 has 15 amino acids. Germline lookup yields CDR1 SGHDT and CDR2 YYEEEE.

In its sample, this clonotype was seen a few times. This chain uses TRBV25-1 with TRBJ2-7; the D gene could be TRBD1 or TRBD2 (5 bases each). The V gene lost 3 bases and the J gene lost 2 bases, with 11 bases spanning the gap. The CDR3 is 14 amino acids. In germline, CDR1 is MGHDK, CDR2 SYGVNS. CDR3 loop: CASSDAPGPYEQYF. As DNA, the CDR3 is TGTGCCAGCAGTGACGCCCCGGGACCCTACGAGCAGTACTTC.

The V and J genes are TRBV4-1 and TRBJ2-5; TRBD1 matches at 8 bases. Matching the DNA end better, TRBJ2-7 makes the J call doubtful. This CDR3 has 15 residues. Germline CDR1 MGHRA, CDR2 YSYEKL. This CDR3 reads CASSHADRGINEQYF. The CDR3 nucleotides are TGCGCCAGCAGCCACGCTGACAGGGGAATAAACGAGCAGTACTTC.

This clonotype was seen more than once but under ten times. The junction does not match germline at one end; this may be a read error. The V call is TRBV6-2 or TRBV6-3, the J call TRBJ1-1; TRBD1 is a possible D gene (5 bases). Germline CDR1 reads MNHEY; CDR2 reads SVGEGT. The CDR3 totals 15 residues. Written as DNA, the CDR3 is TGCGCCAGCAGTTACCCGATGGGGGTAAACACTGAAGCTTTCTTT. It specifies CASSYPMGVNTEAFF.

The chain couples TRBV20-1 to TRBJ2-2; 8 positions match TRBD2. With V trimmed by 4 bases and J by 1 base, 5 bases remained unmatched. This CDR3 has 15 residues. CDR1 and CDR2 (germline): DFQATT, SNEGSKA (reference sequence). CDR3 DNA: TGCAGTGCTACCTTCGCGGGGGGGAACACCGGGGAGCTGTTTTTT. Translating it yields CSATFAGGNTGELFF.

This clonotype was observed a few times. The rearrangement joins TRBV10-3 to TRBJ2-3; weak D call: TRBD2 (5 bases). The germline V gene encodes CDR1 ENHRY and CDR2 SYGVKD. The CDR3 is 15 residues long. Trimming removed 4 bases from V and 2 bases from J, with 13 bases in between. The CDR3 here is CAISVDGVYTDTQYF. The CDR3 DNA sequence: TGTGCCATCAGTGTTGACGGGGTCTACACAGATACGCAGTATTTT.

The chain has TRBV7-2 and TRBJ2-2; 7 bases agree with TRBD1. Germline V gene sequence: CDR1 SGHTA, CDR2 FQGNSA. With 4 bases clipped from V and 0 bases from J, the junction kept 8 bases outside the gene matches. There are 17 residues in the CDR3. Here the CDR3 reads CASSSELGGANTGELFF. DNA for the CDR3: TGTGCCAGCAGCTCAGAGTTAGGGGGCGCGAACACCGGGGAGCTGTTTTTT.

The chain is built from TRBV5-1 and TRBJ2-7; no definite D call. The CDR3 consists of 15 residues. Germline V gene lookup returns CDR1 SGHRS and CDR2 YFSETQ. Deletions cut 6 bases from V and 2 bases from J, with 18 bases between. The CDR3 protein is CASTLTSAETYEQYF. The CDR3 coding sequence is TGCGCCAGCACCCTTACGTCAGCAGAAACCTACGAGCAGTACTTC.

The genes are TRBV7-2 and TRBJ2-1; D is undetermined. Germline V gene lookup returns CDR1 SGHTA and CDR2 FQGNSA. Trimming took off 7 bases at V and 0 bases at J, with 10 bases between the two ends. This CDR3 comprises 14 residues. CDR3 DNA: TGTGCCAGCAAAAGTTCGAGCTCCTACAATGAGCAGTTCTTC. The encoded protein is CASKSSSSYNEQFF.

The V gene is TRBV2, the J gene TRBJ2-4; D is unresolved. Per germline, CDR1 SNHLY and CDR2 FYNNEI. There are 14 residues in the CDR3. The V and J ends lost 8 bases and 0 bases respectively, with 11 bases between them. CDR3 in DNA: TGTGCCAGCTTTGACGGCCAAGCCAAAAACATTCAGTACTTC. It translates to CASFDGQAKNIQYF. Using reference TRBV2 and TRBJ2-4 for the parts outside the CDR3, the full variable domain is EPEVTQTPSHQVTQMGQEVILRCVPISNHLYFYWYRQILGQKVEFLVSFYNNEISEKSEIFDDQFSVERPDGSNFTLKIRSTKLEDSAMYFCASFDGQAKNIQYFGAGTRLSVL.

The rearrangement links TRBV4-2 to TRBJ2-7, with 15 nucleotides matching TRBD2. The CDR3 covers 18 residues. Germline values: CDR1 LGHNA, CDR2 YNFKEQ. J was trimmed by 0 bases and V by 4 bases; bases with no gene match: 7. CDR3 bases: TGTGCCAGCAGCCCGGGACTAGCGGGGGGTCCCTACTCCTACGAGCAGTACTTC. Its translation: CASSPGLAGGPYSYEQYF.

This clonotype was seen once. This may be a read error, as it is one base from a much larger clone. The J gene is TRBJ1-5, the V gene TRBV4-1, with D possibly TRBD1 on 6 matching bases. The CDR3 extends over 16 amino acids. Germline CDR1 and CDR2: MGHRA and YSYEKL. The CDR3 nucleotides read TGCGCCAGCAACCAAGAGGCGACAGGCGGACGGCAGCCCCAGCATTTT. Protein product: CASNQEATGGRQPQHF.

The sample holds a few counts of this clonotype. The chain uses TRBV4-1 and TRBJ2-4; 8 positions agree with TRBD1. The J call may be wrong; the DNA end is better matched by TRBJ2-7. The CDR3 runs to 15 residues. Per the germline V gene, CDR1 is MGHRA and CDR2 is YSYEKL. The CDR3 region is CASSHPGTGLYEQYF. CDR3 coding DNA: TGCGCCAGCAGCCATCCCGGGACAGGACTCTACGAGCAGTACTTC.

The chain links TRBV12-3 or TRBV12-4 to TRBJ2-1, with 14 bases aligning to TRBD2. J gave up 8 bases and V 3 bases, and 3 bases lay outside the gene matches. The CDR3 totals 15 residues. CDR3 region: CASSLGLAGVDEQFF. The DNA for the CDR3 is TGTGCCAGCAGTTTGGGACTAGCGGGGGTAGATGAGCAGTTCTTC.

This clonotype has just a few counts. The chain is built from TRBV12-3 or TRBV12-4 and TRBJ2-1; the match to TRBD2 covers 9 bases. The CDR3 loop spans 15 amino acids. With 5 bases clipped from V and 5 bases from J, the junction kept 7 bases outside the gene matches. The CDR3 DNA is TGTGCCAGCAGTCGTGGGGCTAGCGGGGACAATGAGCAGTTCTTC. Translating gives CASSRGASGDNEQFF.

The genes are TRBV6-2 or TRBV6-3 and TRBJ1-1; D unresolved. V lost 8 bases to trimming and J lost 1 base, with 8 bases between them. The CDR3 length is 12 residues. Germline loops: CDR1 MNHEY, CDR2 SVGEGT. The CDR3 region has the DNA TGTGCCAGCCTTGTTCCGAACACTGAAGCTTTCTTT. The encoded protein is CASLVPNTEAFF.

Notes on this clonotype: The junction does not match germline at one end; this may be a read error. The chain has TRBV2 and TRBJ1-2; 8 positions agree with TRBD1. Per germline, CDR1 SNHLY and CDR2 FYNNEI. CDR3 size: 14 residues. The CDR3 reads CASSAQGAQYGCTF. Here the CDR3 DNA reads TGTGCCAGCAGTGCTCAGGGGGCGCAGTATGGCTGCACCTTC.

V is TRBV27 and J is TRBJ2-1; 12 positions match TRBD2. The trim removed 5 bases at V and 0 bases at J, leaving 8 bases unmatched. CDR3 size: 18 residues. CDR1 is MNHEY, CDR2 SMNVEV, per germline (reference sequence). CDR3 region: CASSQGLAGKSSYNEQFF. CDR3 sequence (DNA): TGTGCCAGCAGTCAAGGACTAGCGGGGAAAAGCTCCTACAATGAGCAGTTCTTC.